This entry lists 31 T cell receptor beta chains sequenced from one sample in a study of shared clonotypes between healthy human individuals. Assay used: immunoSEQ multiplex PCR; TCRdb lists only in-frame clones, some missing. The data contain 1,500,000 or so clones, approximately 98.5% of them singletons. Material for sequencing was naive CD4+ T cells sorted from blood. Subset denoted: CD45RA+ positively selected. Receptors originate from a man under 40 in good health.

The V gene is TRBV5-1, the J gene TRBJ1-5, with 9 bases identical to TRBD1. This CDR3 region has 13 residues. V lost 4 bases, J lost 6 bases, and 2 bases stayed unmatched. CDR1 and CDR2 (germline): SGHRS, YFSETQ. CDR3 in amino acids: CASSPGQGQPQHF. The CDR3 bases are TGCGCCAGCAGCCCGGGACAGGGTCAGCCCCAGCATTTT.

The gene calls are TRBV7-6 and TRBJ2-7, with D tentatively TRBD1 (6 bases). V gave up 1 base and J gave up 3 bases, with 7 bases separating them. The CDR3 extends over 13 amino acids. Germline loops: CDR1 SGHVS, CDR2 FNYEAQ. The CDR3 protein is CASSLEQGYEQYF. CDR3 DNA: TGTGCCAGCAGCTTAGAACAGGGCTACGAGCAGTACTTC.

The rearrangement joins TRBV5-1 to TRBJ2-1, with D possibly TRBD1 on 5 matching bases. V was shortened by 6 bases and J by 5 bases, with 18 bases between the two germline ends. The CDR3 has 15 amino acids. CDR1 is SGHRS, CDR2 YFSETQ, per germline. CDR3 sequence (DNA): TGCGCCAGCAAAAGGACACCGGCTCGGGACAATGAGCAGTTCTTC. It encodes CASKRTPARDNEQFF.

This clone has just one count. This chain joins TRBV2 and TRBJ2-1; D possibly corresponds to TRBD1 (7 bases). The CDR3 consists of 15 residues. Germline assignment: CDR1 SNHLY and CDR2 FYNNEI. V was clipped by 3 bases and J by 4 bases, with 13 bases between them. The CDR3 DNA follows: TGTGCCAGCAGTGAGGTGACAGGGAGGTACAATGAGCAGTTCTTC. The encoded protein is CASSEVTGRYNEQFF.

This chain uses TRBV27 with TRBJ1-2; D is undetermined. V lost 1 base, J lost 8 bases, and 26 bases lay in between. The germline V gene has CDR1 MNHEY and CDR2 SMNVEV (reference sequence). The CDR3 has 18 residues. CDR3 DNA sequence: TGTGCCAGCAGTTTATGGCGTGGTGGAGGCCGACCCCAGCAGGGCTACACCTTC. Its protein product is CASSLWRGGGRPQQGYTF.

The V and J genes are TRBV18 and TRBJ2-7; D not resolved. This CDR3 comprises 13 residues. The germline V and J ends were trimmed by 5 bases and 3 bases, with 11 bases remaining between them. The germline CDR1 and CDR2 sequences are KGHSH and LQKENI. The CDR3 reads CASSAAVIYEQYF. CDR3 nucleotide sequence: TGTGCCAGCTCAGCGGCCGTTATCTACGAGCAGTACTTC.

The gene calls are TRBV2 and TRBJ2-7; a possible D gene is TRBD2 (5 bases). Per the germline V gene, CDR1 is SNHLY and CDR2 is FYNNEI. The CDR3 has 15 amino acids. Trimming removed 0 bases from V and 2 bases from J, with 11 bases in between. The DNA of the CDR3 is TGTGCCAGCAGTGAAGCGGCGGGTCCTACCTACGAGCAGTACTTC. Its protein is CASSEAAGPTYEQYF.

CDR3 residues: CASSQDLEYTQYF. DNA of the CDR3: TGTGCCAGCAGCCAAGATTTGGAGTATACGCAGTATTTT. The chain uses TRBV4-2 and TRBJ2-3; no clear D gene. V gave up 0 bases and J gave up 7 bases, with 8 bases separating them. This CDR3 comprises 13 residues. Looked up from germline, CDR1 is LGHNA and CDR2 is YNFKEQ.

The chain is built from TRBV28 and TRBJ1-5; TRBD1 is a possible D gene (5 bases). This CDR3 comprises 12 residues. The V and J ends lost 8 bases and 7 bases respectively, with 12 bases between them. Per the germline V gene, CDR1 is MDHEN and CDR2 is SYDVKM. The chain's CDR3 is CASRTNKQPQHF. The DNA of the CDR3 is TGTGCCAGCCGGACAAATAAGCAGCCCCAGCATTTT.

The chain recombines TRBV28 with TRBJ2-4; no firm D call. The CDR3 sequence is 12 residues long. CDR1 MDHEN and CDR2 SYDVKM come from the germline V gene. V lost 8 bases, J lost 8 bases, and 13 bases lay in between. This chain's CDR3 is CASALGEDIQYF. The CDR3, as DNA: TGTGCCAGCGCCCTAGGTGAGGACATTCAGTACTTC.

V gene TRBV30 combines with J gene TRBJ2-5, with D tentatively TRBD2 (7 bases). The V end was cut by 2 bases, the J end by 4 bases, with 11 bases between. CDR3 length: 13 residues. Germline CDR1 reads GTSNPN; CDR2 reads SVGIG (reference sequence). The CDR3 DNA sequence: TGTGCCTGGAGTCTCGGGGGGCTAGAGACCCAGTACTTC. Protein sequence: CAWSLGGLETQYF.

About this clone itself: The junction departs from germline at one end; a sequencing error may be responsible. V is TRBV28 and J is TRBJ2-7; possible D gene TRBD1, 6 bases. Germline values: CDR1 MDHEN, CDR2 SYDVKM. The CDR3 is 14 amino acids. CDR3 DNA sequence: TGTGCCTGCAGCGTGGGGACATATTACTACGAGCAGTACTTC. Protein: CACSVGTYYYEQYF.

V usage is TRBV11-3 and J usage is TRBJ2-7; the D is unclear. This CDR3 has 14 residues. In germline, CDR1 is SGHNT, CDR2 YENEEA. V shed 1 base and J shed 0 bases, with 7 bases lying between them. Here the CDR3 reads CASSLAVGSYEQYF. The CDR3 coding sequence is TGTGCCAGCAGCTTAGCGGTCGGCTCCTACGAGCAGTACTTC.

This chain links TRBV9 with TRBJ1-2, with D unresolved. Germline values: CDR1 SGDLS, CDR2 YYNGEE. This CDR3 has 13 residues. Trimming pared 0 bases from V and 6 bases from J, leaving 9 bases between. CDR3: CASSVGIGNGYTF. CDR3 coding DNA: TGTGCCAGCAGCGTAGGGATAGGAAATGGCTACACCTTC.

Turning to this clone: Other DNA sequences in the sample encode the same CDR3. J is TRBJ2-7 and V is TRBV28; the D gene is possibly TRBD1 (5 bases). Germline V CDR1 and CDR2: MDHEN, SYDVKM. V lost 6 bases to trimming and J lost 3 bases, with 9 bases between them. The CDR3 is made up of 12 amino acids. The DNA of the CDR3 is TGTGCCAGCAGCCCTGACAGCTACGAGCAGTACTTC. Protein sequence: CASSPDSYEQYF.

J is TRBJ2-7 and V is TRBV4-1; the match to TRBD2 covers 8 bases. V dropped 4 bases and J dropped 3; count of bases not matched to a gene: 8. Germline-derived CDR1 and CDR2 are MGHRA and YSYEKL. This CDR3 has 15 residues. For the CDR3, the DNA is TGCGCCAGCAGCCGTAGAGCGGGGGAGGGCTACGAGCAGTACTTC. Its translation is CASSRRAGEGYEQYF.

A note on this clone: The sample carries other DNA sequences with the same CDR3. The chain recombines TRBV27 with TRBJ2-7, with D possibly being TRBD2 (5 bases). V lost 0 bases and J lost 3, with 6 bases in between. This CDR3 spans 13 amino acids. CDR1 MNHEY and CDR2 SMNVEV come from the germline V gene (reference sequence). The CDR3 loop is CASSLSGSYEQYF. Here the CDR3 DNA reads TGTGCCAGCAGTTTATCGGGGAGCTACGAGCAGTACTTC.

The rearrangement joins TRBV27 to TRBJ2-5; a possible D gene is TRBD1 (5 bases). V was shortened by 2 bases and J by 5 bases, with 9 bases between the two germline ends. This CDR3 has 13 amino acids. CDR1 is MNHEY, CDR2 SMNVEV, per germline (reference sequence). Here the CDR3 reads CASSLRGSETQYF. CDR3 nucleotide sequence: TGTGCCAGCAGTTTAAGGGGCTCTGAGACCCAGTACTTC.

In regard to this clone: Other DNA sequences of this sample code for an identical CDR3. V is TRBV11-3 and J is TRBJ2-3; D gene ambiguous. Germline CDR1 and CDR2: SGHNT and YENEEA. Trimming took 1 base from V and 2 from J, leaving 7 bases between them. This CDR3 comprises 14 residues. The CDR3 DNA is TGTGCCAGCAGCTTAGGCCCGAACACAGATACGCAGTATTTT. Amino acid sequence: CASSLGPNTDTQYF.

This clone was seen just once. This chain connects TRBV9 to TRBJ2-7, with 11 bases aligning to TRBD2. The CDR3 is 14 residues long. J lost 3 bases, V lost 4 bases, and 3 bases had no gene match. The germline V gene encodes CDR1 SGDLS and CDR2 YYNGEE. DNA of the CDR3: TGTGCCAGCAGCCCGACTAGCGGGATCTACGAGCAGTACTTC. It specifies CASSPTSGIYEQYF. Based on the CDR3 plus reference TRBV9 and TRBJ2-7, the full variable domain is DSGVTQTPKHLITATGQRVTLRCSPRSGDLSVYWYQQSLDQGLQFLIQYYNGEERAKGNILERFSAQQFPDLHSELNLSSLELGDSALYFCASSPTSGIYEQYFGPGTRLTVT.

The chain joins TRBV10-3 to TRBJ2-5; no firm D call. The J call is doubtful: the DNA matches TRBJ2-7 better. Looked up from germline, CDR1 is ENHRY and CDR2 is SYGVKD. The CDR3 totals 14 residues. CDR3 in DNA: TGTGCCATCATGTCCACACAGAGCTCCTACGAGCAGTACTTC. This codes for CAIMSTQSSYEQYF.

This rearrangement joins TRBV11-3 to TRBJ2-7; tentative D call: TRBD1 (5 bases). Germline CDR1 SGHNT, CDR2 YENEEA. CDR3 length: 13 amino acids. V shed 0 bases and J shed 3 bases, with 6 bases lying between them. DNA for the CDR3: TGTGCCAGCAGCTTAGAAGGGGACTACGAGCAGTACTTC. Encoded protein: CASSLEGDYEQYF.

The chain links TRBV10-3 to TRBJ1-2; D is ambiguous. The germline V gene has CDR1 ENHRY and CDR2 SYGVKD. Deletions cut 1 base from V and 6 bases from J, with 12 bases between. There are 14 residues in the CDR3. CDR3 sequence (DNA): TGTGCCATCAGTGAGTATTCGGCCTCCGATGGCTACACCTTC. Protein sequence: CAISEYSASDGYTF.

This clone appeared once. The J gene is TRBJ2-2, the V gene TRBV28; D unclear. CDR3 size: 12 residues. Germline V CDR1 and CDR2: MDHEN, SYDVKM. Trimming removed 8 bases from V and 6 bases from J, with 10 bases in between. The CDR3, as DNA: TGTGCCAGCGCAGAAGGTTCCGGGGAGCTGTTTTTT. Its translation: CASAEGSGELFF.

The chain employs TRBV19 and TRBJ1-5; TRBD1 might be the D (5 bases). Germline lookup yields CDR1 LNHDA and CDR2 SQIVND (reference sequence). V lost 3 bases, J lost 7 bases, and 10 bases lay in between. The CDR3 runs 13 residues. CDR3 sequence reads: CASSMGVVQPQHF. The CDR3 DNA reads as TGTGCCAGTAGTATGGGGGTGGTACAGCCCCAGCATTTT.

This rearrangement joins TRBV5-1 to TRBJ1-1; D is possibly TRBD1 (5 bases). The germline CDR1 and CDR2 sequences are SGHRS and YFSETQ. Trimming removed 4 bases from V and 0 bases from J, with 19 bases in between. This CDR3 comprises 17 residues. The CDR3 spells CASSMGQDSHMNTEAFF. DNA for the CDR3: TGCGCCAGCAGCATGGGCCAAGACAGCCACATGAACACTGAAGCTTTCTTT.

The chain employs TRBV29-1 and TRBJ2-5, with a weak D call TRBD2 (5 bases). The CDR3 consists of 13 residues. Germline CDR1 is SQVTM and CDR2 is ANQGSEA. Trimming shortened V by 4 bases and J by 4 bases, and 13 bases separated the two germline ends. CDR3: CSVASPSSETQYF. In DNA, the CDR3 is TGCAGCGTTGCCTCACCTAGCTCAGAGACCCAGTACTTC. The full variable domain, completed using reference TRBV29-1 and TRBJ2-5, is SAVISQKPSRDICQRGTSLTIQCQVDSQVTMMFWYRQQPGQSLTLIATANQGSEATYESGFVIDKFPISRPNLTFSTLTVSNMSPEDSSIYLCSVASPSSETQYFGPGTRLLVL.

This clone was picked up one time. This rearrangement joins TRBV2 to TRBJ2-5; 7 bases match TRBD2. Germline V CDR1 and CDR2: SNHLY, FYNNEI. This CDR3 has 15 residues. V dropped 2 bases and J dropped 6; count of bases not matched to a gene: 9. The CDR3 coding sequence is TGTGCCAGCAGTGAATTACGTAGCGGGTCAAAGACCCAGTACTTC. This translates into CASSELRSGSKTQYF.

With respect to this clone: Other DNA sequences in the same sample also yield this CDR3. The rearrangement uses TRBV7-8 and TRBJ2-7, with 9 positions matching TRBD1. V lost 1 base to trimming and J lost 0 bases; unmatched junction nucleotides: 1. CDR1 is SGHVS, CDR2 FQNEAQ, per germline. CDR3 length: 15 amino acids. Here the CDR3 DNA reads TGTGCCAGCAGCTTAGGGACAGGGGTCTCCTACGAGCAGTACTTC. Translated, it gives CASSLGTGVSYEQYF. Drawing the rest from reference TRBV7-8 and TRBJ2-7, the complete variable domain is GAGVSQSPRYKVAKRGQDVALRCDPISGHVSLFWYQQALGQGPEFLTYFQNEAQLDKSGLPSDRFFAERPEGSVSTLKIQRTQQEDSAVYLCASSLGTGVSYEQYFGPGTRLTVT.

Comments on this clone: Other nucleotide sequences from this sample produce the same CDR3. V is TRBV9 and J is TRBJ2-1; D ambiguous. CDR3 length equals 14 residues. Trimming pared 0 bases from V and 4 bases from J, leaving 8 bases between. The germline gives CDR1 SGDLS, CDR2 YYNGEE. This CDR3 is CASSVGPRYNEQFF. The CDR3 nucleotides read TGTGCCAGCAGCGTAGGACCGAGATACAATGAGCAGTTCTTC.

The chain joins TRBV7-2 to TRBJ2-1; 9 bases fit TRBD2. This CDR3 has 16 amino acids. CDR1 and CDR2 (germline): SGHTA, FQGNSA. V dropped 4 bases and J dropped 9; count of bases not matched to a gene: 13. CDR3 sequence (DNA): TGTGCCAGCAGCTCAGGCCGCGGGAGGGCCTCCCCTGAGCAGTTCTTC. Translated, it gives CASSSGRGRASPEQFF.